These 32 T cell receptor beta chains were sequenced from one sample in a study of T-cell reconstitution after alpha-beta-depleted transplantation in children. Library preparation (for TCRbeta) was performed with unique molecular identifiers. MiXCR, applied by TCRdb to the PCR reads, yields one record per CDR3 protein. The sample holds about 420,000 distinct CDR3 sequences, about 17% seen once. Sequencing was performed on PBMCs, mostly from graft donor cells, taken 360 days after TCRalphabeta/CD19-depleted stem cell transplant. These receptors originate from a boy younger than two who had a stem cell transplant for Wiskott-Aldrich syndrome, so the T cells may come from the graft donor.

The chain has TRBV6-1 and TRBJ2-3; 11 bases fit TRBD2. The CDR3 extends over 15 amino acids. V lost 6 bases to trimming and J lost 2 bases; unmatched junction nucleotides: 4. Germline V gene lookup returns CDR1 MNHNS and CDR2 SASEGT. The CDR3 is CASRGLAGVTDTQYF. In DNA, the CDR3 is TGTGCCAGCAGAGGACTAGCGGGCGTCACAGATACGCAGTATTTT.

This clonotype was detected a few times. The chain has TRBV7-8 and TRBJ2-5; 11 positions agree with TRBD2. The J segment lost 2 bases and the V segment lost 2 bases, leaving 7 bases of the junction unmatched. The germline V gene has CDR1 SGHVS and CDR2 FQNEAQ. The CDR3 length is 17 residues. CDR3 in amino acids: CASSLTPGLADQETQYF. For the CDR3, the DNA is TGTGCCAGCAGCTTAACACCGGGACTAGCGGATCAAGAGACCCAGTACTTC.

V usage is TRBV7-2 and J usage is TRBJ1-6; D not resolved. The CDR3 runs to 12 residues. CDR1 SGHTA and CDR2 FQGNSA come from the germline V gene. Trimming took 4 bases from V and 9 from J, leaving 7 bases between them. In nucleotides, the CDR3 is TGTGCCAGCAGCTACACACTTTCACCCCTCCACTTT. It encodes CASSYTLSPLHF.

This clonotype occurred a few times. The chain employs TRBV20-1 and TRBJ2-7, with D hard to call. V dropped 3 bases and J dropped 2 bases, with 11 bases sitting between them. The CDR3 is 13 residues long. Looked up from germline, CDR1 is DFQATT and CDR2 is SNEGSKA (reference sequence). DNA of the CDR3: TGCAGTGCTAGGCGGCAGAGTGCCTACGAGCAGTACTTC. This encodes CSARRQSAYEQYF.

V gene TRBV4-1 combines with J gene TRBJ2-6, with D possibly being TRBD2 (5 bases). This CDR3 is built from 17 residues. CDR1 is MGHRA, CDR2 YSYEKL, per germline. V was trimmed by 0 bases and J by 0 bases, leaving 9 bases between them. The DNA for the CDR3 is TGCGCCAGCAGCCAAGATAAAGGAGGCTCTGGGGCCAACGTCCTGACTTTC. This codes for CASSQDKGGSGANVLTF.

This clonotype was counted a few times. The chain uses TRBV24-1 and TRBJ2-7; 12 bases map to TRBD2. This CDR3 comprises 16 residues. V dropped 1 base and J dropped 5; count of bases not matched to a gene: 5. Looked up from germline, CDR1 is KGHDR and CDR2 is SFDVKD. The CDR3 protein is CATSDFGTSGRNEQYF. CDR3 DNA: TGTGCCACCAGTGATTTTGGCACTAGCGGGAGGAACGAGCAGTACTTC.

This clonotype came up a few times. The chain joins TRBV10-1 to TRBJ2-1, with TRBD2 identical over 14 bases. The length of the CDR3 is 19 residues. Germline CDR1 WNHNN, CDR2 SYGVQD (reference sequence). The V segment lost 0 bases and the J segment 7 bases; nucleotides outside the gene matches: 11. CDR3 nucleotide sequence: TGCGCCAGCAGTGAGTCGGGACTAGCGGGAGCCTTATCTGGGAATGAGCAGTTCTTC. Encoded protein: CASSESGLAGALSGNEQFF.

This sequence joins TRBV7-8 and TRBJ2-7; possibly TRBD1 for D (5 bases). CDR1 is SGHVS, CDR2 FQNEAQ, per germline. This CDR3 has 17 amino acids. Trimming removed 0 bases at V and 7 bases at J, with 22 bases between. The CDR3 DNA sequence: TGTGCCAGCAGCTTAGCGGGGAAGGGGTTCTTTTCGTGGGAGCAGTACTTC. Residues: CASSLAGKGFFSWEQYF. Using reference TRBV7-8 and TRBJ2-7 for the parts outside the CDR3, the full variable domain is GAGVSQSPRYKVAKRGQDVALRCDPISGHVSLFWYQQALGQGPEFLTYFQNEAQLDKSGLPSDRFFAERPEGSVSTLKIQRTQQEDSAVYLCASSLAGKGFFSWEQYFGPGTRLTVT.

The CDR3 nucleotides are TGCGCCAGCAGCCTGACCCCCAATCCCCCAGATACGCAGTATTTT. The encoded protein is CASSLTPNPPDTQYF. The chain is built from TRBV5-1 and TRBJ2-3; unclear D gene. The CDR3 is 15 residues long. Germline V lookup: CDR1 SGHRS, CDR2 YFSETQ. Trimming shortened V by 4 bases and J by 4 bases, and 16 bases separated the two germline ends.

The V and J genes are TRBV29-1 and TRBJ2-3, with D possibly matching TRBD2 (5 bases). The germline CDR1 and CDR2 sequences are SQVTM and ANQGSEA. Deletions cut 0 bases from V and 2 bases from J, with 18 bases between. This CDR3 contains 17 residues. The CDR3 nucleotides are TGCAGCGTTGAAGATCCGTACGGCGGGCCTTCCACAGATACGCAGTATTTT. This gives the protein CSVEDPYGGPSTDTQYF.

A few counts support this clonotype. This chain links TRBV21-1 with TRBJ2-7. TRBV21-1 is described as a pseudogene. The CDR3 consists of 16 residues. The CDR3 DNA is TGTGCCAGCAGCAAAAAATCCTACAAAGGCTCCTACGAGCAGTACTTC. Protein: CASSKKSYKGSYEQYF.

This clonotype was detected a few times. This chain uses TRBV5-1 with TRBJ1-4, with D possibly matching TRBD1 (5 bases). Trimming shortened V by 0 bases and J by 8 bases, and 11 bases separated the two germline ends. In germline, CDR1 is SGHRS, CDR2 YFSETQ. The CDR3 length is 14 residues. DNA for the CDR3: TGCGCCAGCAGCTTGGATGGGACGGAGGAAAAACTGTTTTTT. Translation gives CASSLDGTEEKLFF.

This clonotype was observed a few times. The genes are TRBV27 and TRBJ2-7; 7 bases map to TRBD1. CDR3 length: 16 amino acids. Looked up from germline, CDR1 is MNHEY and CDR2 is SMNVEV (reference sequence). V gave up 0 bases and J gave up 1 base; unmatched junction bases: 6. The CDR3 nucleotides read TGTGCCAGCAGTTTATCCCCAGGGACAGCATCCTACGAGCAGTACTTC. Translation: CASSLSPGTASYEQYF.

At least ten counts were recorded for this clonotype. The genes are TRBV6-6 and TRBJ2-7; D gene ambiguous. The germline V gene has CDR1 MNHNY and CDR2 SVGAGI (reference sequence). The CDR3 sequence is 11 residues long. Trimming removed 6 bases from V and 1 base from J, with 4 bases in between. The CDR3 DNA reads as TGTGCCAGCAGCACGTCCTACGAGCAGTACTTC. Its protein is CASSTSYEQYF.

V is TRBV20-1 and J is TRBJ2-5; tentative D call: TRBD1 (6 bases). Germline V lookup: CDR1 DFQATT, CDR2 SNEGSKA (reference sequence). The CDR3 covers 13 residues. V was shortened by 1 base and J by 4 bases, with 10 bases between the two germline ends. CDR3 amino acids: CSARVTGIETQYF. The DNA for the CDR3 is TGCAGTGCTAGAGTAACAGGGATAGAGACCCAGTACTTC.

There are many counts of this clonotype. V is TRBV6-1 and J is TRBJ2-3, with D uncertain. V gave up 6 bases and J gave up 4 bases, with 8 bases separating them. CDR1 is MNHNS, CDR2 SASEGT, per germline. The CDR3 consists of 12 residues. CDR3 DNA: TGTGCCAGCAGCCATTTACCAGATACGCAGTATTTT. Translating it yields CASSHLPDTQYF.

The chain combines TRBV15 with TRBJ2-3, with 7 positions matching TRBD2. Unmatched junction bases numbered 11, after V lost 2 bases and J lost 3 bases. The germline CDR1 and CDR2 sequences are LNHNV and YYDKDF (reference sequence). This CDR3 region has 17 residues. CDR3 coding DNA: TGTGCCACCAGCAGACCACTTGGGGGAGGGTTGACAGATACGCAGTATTTT. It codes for CATSRPLGGGLTDTQYF.

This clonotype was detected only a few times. The CDR3 sequence: CASSYVRVGVYNEQFF. DNA of the CDR3: TGTGCCAGCAGTTACGTTAGGGTAGGGGTTTACAATGAGCAGTTCTTC. The V call is TRBV6-2 or TRBV6-3, the J call TRBJ2-1; perhaps TRBD1 as D (5 bases). V lost 2 bases to trimming and J lost 4 bases, with 15 bases between them. Germline V gene data show CDR1 as MNHEY and CDR2 as SVGEGT. The CDR3 consists of 16 residues.

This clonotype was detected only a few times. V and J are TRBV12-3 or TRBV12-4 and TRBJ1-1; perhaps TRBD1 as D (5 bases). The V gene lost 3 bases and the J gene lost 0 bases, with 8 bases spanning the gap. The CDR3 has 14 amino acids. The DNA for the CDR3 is TGTGCCAGCAGTTTTGACAGATTGAACACTGAAGCTTTCTTT. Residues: CASSFDRLNTEAFF.

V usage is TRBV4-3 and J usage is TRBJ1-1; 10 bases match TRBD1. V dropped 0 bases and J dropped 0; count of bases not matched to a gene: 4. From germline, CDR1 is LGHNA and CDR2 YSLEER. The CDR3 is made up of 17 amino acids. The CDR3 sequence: CASSQDGTGEMNTEAFF. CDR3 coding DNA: TGCGCCAGCAGCCAAGATGGGACAGGGGAAATGAACACTGAAGCTTTCTTT.

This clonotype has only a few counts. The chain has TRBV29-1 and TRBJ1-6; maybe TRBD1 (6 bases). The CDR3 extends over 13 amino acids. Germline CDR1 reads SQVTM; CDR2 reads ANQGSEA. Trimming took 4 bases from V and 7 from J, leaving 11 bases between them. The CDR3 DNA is TGCAGCGTTGGGGGGGCGAGGAATTCACCCCTCCACTTT. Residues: CSVGGARNSPLHF.

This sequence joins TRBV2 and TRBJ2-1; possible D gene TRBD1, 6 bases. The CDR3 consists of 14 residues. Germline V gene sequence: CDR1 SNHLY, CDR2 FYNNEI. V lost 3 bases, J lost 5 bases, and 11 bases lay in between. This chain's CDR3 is CASSDRTEHNEQFF. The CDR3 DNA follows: TGTGCCAGCAGTGATAGGACAGAGCACAATGAGCAGTTCTTC.

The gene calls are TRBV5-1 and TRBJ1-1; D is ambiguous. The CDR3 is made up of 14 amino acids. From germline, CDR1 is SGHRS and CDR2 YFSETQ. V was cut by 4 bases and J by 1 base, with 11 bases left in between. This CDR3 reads CASSKRTQNTEAFF. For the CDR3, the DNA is TGCGCCAGCAGCAAGCGGACTCAGAACACTGAAGCTTTCTTT.

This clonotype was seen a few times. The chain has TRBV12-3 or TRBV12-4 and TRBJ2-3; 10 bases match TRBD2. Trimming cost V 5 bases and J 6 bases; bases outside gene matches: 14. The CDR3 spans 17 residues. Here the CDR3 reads CASSPIRSGRATDTQYF. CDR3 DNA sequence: TGTGCCAGCAGTCCAATTCGAAGCGGGAGGGCAACGGATACGCAGTATTTT.

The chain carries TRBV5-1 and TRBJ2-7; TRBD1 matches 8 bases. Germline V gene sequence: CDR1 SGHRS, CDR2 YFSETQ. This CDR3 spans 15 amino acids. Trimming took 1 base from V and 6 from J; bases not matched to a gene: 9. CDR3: CASSLIGTGSREQYF. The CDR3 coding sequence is TGCGCCAGCAGCTTGATCGGGACAGGATCACGCGAGCAGTACTTC.

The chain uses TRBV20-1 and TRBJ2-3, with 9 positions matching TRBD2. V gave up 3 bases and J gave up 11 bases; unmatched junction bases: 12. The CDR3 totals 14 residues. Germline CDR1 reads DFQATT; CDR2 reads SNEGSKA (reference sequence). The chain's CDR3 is CSARWGLAGSGQYF. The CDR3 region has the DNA TGCAGTGCTAGGTGGGGCCTAGCGGGATCTGGGCAGTATTTT.

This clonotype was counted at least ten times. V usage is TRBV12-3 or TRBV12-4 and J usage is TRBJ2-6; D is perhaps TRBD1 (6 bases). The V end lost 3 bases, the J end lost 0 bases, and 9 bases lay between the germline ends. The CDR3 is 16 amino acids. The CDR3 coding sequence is TGTGCCAGCAGTTTGAGGGGGAGCTCTGGGGCCAACGTCCTGACTTTC. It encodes CASSLRGSSGANVLTF.

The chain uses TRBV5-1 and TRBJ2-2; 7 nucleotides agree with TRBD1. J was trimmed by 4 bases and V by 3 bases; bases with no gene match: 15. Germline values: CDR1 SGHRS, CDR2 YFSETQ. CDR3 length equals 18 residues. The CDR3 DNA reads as TGCGCCAGCAGCTCAGCGATACAGACAGGGATTAGCACCGGGGAGCTGTTTTTT. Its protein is CASSSAIQTGISTGELFF. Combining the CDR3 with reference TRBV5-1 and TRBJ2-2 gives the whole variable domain KAGVTQTPRYLIKTRGQQVTLSCSPISGHRSVSWYQQTPGQGLQFLFEYFSETQRNKGNFPGRFSGRQFSNSRSEMNVSTLELGDSALYLCASSSAIQTGISTGELFFGEGSRLTVL.

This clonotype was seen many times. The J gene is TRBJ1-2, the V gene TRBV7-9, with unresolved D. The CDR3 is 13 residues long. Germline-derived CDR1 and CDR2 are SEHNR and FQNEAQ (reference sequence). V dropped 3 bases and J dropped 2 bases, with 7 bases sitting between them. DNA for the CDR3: TGTGCCAGCAGCTTGACCGCGAACTATGGCTACACCTTC. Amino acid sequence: CASSLTANYGYTF.

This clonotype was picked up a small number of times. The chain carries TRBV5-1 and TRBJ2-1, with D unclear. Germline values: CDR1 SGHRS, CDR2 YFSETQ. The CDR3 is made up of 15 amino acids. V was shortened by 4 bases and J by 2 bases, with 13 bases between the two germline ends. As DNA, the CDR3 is TGCGCCAGCAGCCCAGGCTCTCCAACCTACAATGAGCAGTTCTTC. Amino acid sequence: CASSPGSPTYNEQFF. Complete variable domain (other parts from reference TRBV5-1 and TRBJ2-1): KAGVTQTPRYLIKTRGQQVTLSCSPISGHRSVSWYQQTPGQGLQFLFEYFSETQRNKGNFPGRFSGRQFSNSRSEMNVSTLELGDSALYLCASSPGSPTYNEQFFGPGTRLTVL.

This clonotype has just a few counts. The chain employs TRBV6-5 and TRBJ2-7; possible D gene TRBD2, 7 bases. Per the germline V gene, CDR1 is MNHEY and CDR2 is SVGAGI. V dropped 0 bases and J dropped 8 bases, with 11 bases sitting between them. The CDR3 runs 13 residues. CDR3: CASSYSGGPQQYF. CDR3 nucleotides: TGTGCCAGCAGTTACTCGGGGGGGCCCCAGCAGTACTTC.

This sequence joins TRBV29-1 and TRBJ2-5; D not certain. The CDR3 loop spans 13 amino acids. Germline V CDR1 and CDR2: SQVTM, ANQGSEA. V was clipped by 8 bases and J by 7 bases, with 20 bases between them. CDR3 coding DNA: TGCAGCCTATTTAGACACCCGTCCGGGACCCAGTACTTC. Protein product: CSLFRHPSGTQYF.